The TCR beta chain under discussion was sequenced for a study of blood T cell repertoires in COVID-19. The ends were cut back, 2 bases at V and 0 bases at J, with 13 bases in the middle. The CDR3 consists of 16 residues. The germline CDR1 and CDR2 sequences are SGHRS and YFSETQ. TCRdb's copy holds only in-frame clones and misses some; the assay was immunoSEQ multiplex PCR. Seen here are 55,000 to 90,000 clones, 85% to 90% observed once, and the top ten hold more than 1.1%. The TCR comes from a human donor in a cohort sampled during active COVID-19. The sample was peripheral blood. The chain carries TRBV5-1 and TRBJ2-3; D unresolved. The CDR3 sequence is CASSFPIGYSTDTQYF. The CDR3 region has the DNA TGCGCCAGCAGCTTCCCGATCGGGTATAGCACAGATACGCAGTATTTT.